This TCR beta chain emerged from a study of cytomegalovirus exposure and HLA in healthy donors. The PCR made use of 60 Vbeta and 13 Jbeta primers. The table came from immunoSEQ multiplex PCR; TCRdb's copy has only in-frame clones and leaves some out. The sample shows fewer than 140,000 clones, 70% to 80% of them seen only once. From germline, CDR1 is MNHNY and CDR2 SVGAGI (reference sequence). V shed 6 bases and J 5 bases; nucleotides not matched to a gene: 4. The CDR3 runs 13 residues. The clonotype originates from a boy between 10 and 17 years old in good health and CMV-seronegative. Specimen: PBMCs. The rearrangement uses TRBV6-6 and TRBJ2-7; TRBD1 matches 10 bases. CDR3: CASSPGTGDEQYF. CDR3 DNA sequence: TGTGCCAGCAGCCCCGGGACAGGGGACGAGCAGTACTTC.